This T cell receptor (beta chain) was identified during a study of blood T cell repertoires in COVID-19. Study at large: Collection of acute and convalescent COVID-19 samples took place in the United States, Italy and Spain.

Study processing details: Amplification with reference gene primers provided the estimates of nucleated cell counts. Repertoires were generated with immunoSEQ multiplex PCR, while TCRdb's copy carries only in-frame clones and drops some. V and J calls and clone size are as listed in that table; D and trimming were resolved from the DNA. Of some 260,000 clones in the sample, under 90% are singletons; the top ten hold about 4%. Germline lookup yields CDR1 LGHNA and CDR2 YSLEER. The CDR3 is 17 amino acids. V lost 0 bases, J lost 2 bases, and 8 bases stayed unmatched. Material for sequencing was PBMCs or T cells enriched from blood (not recorded which). The sequence came from a man aged 30-40 years with acute COVID-19. The chain carries TRBV4-3 and TRBJ1-2, with 8 nucleotides matching TRBD1. The CDR3 region is CASSQDGVGQANYGYTF. The CDR3 DNA follows: TGCGCCAGCAGCCAAGATGGTGTGGGACAGGCGAACTATGGCTACACCTTC.